This TCR beta chain was captured by sequencing in a study of vaccination and CD4 T cells after COVID-19. Noted treatment: approximately 11-day PBMC culture with coronavirus spike peptide pools or control peptides (ViraFEST assay). Antigen-specific T cells were expanded with peptide pools by ViraFEST, and TCRs were then sequenced. As to this clonotype: The antigen remains unidentified.

CDR3 size: 13 residues. J gave up 0 bases and V 8 bases, and 6 bases lay outside the gene matches. CDR1 is DFQATT, CDR2 SNEGSKA, per germline (reference sequence). Regarding the study as a whole: Going from approximately 21 to 38, median SARS-CoV-2-reactive clonotypes did not rise significantly.

With the Oncomine TCR Beta short-read assay, DNA from cultured CD4+ T cells was sequenced. A single record per CDR3 protein comes from TCRdb applying MiXCR to the PCR reads. There are about 7,600 distinct CDR3 sequences in the sample; 21% occur only once, and roughly 9% lies in the top ten. The input for sequencing was CD4+ T cells from blood, cultured in vitro, taken after SARS-CoV-2 vaccination. The rearrangement joins TRBV20-1 to TRBJ1-1, with 7 positions matching TRBD1. The sequence was obtained from a human donor who had recovered from COVID-19. DNA of the CDR3: TGCAGTCAATCAGGGGGAGTGAACACTGAAGCTTTCTTT. It codes for CSQSGGVNTEAFF.